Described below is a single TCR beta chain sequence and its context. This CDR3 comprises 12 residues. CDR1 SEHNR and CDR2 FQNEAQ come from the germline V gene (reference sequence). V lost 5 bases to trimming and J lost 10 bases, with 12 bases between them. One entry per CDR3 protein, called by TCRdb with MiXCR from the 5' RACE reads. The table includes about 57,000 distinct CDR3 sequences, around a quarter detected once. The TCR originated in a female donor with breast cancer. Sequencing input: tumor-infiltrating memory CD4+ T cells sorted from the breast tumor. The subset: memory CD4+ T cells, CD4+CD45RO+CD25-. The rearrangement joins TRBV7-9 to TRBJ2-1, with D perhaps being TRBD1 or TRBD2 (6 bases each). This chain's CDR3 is CASSPLGGEQFF. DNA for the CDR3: TGTGCCAGCAGCCCCTTGGGGGGCGAGCAGTTCTTC.